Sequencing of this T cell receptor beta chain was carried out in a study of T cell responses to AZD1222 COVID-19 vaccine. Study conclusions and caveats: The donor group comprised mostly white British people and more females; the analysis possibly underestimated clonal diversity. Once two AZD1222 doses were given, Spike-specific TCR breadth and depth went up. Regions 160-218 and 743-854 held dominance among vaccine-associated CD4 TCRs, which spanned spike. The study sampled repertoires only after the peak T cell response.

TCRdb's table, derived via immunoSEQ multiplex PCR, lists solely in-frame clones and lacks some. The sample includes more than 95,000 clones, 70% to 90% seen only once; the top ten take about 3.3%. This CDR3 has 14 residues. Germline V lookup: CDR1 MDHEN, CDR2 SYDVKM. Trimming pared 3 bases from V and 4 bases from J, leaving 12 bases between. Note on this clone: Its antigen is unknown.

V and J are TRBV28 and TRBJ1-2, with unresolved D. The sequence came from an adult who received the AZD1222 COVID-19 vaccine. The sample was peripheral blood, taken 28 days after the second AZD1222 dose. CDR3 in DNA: TGTGCCAGCAGTTTTGGCGGGATTCCCTATGGCTACACCTTC. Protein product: CASSFGGIPYGYTF.